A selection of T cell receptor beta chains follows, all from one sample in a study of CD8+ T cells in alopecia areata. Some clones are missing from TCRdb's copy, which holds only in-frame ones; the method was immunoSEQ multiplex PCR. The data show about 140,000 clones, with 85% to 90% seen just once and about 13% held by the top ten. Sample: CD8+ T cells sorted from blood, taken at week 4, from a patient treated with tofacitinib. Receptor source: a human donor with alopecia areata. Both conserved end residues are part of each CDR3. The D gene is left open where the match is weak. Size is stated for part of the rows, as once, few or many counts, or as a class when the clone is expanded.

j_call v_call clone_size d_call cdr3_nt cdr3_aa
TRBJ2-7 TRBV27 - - TGTGCCAGCAGTTTAACGGGGACCGCCTACGAGCAGTACTTC CASSLTGTAYEQYF
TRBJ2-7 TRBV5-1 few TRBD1 TGCGCCAGCAGCCCCCCCGGGACAGAAGCGTTCTTC CASSPPGTEAFF
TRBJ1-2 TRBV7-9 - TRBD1 TGTGCCAGCAGCCCACCGGGACAGGGGGCTGGCTACACCTTC CASSPPGQGAGYTF
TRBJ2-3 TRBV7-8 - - TGTGCCAGCAGCTTAGTAGACTTCACAGATACGCAGTATTTT CASSLVDFTDTQYF
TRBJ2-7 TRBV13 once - TGTGCCAGCAGCCTGGACACCTCCTACGAGCAGTACTTC CASSLDTSYEQYF
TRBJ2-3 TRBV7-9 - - TGTGCCAGCAGCCTAAGATCATCCACAGATACGCAGTATTTT CASSLRSSTDTQYF
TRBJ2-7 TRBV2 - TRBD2 TGTGCCAGCAGTGGATCTAGCGGATCCTCCTACGAGCAGTACTTC CASSGSSGSSYEQYF
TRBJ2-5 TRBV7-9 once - TGTGCCAGCAGCCCAAGGACAGAGGGAGCTGGTGCCCAGTACTTC CASSPRTEGAGAQYF
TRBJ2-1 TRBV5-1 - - TGCGCCAGCAGCTTGCGGCAGAGCTCCTACAATGAGCAGTTCTTC CASSLRQSSYNEQFF
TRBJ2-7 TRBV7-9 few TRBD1 TGTGCCAGCACCTCCGACAGGGCCAACTACGAGCAGTACTTC CASTSDRANYEQYF
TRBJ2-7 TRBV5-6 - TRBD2 TGTGCCAGCAGCTACCTAGCGGGGTCCTACGAGCAGTACTTC CASSYLAGSYEQYF
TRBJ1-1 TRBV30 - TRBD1 TGTGCCTGGAGTCCCGTACTCTCAGGGGGCACTGAAGCTTTCTTT CAWSPVLSGGTEAFF
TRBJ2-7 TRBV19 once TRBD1 TGTGCCAGCCGAAACAGGGGCGACGAGCAGTACTTC CASRNRGDEQYF
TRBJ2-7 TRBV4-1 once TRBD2 TGCGCCAGCAGCAAAGGCGGGGGCTCCTACGAGCAGTACTTC CASSKGGGSYEQYF
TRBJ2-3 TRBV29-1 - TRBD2 TGCAGCGTTGGACTAGCGGAAATTGGCACAGATACGCAGTATTTT CSVGLAEIGTDTQYF
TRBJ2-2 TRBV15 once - TGTGCCACCAGCAGAGATGGGAGATCCGGGGAGCTGTTTTTT CATSRDGRSGELFF
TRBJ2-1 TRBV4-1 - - TGCGCCAGCAGCCCGACCGAGACAGTCAATGAGCAGTTCTTC CASSPTETVNEQFF